This T cell receptor beta chain was sequenced for a study of tumor-infiltrating lymphocytes in primary liver carcinoma. Study as a whole: Productive TCRbeta read counts per sample ran from roughly 3.65 to 7.13 million and were similar across tissue types.

Trimming at V came to 6 bases and at J to 3 bases, leaving 5 bases not matched to a gene. Per germline, CDR1 SGHKS and CDR2 YYEKEE (reference sequence). The CDR3 is 16 residues long. With around 490 ng total RNA as template and a constant-region primer, TCR beta cDNA was made. Researchers made the TCR beta libraries by running three nested multiplex PCR rounds with slightly modified ARM-PCR. The study ran its first two PCR rounds for approximately 10 cycles each, using TRBV1-TRBV30 forward primers and a C-beta reverse primer. Via MiXCR, TCRdb re-called the multiplex PCR reads, giving one row per CDR3 protein. The sample contains under 200,000 distinct CDR3 sequences, 65% of which appear only once. This clonotype came up many times. What it recognizes is unknown. Broader study findings: Being bulk and unsorted, samples allowed no CD4+ and CD8+ repertoire comparison. Against blood, tumors held a significantly higher top-250-clone fraction (p = 0.039).

The study extracted blood RNA from unsorted whole blood and also extracted germline DNA. Chronic HBV infection affected patients, none of whom had received treatment. The clonotype was recovered from a woman in her fifties or sixties with primary liver carcinoma and hepatitis B virus infection. The chain has TRBV5-5 and TRBJ2-3, with TRBD2 identical over 15 bases. Sequenced material: peripheral blood. In DNA form, the CDR3 reads TGTGCCAGCACCTCCGGGACTAGCGGGGGGACAGATACGCAGTATTTT. Protein sequence: CASTSGTSGGTDTQYF. Full variable domain (outside the CDR3, taken from reference TRBV5-5 and TRBJ2-3): DAGVTQSPTHLIKTRGQQVTLRCSPISGHKSVSWYQQVLGQGPQFIFQYYEKEERGRGNFPDRFSARQFPNYSSELNVNALLLGDSALYLCASTSGTSGGTDTQYFGPGTRLTVL.